The sequence of this T cell receptor (beta chain) was determined in a study of CD8 T cells in ankylosing spondylitis. TCRdb ran MiXCR on the 5' RACE reads and lists one entry per CDR3 protein. The data show around 250,000 distinct CDR3 sequences, 32% seen once. The V gene's germline CDR1 is MNHEY and CDR2 SMNVEV (reference sequence). V gave up 8 bases and J gave up 5 bases; unmatched junction bases: 6. The CDR3 is 13 amino acids. The table lists this clonotype with many counts. Sequenced: blood, either unsorted or a sorted T cell fraction (not recorded which). The receptor was derived from a male donor with ankylosing spondylitis or in good health (not recorded which). The genes are TRBV27 and TRBJ1-2, with 9 bases aligning to TRBD1. CDR3 in amino acids: CASRKTGGYGYTF. CDR3 nucleotides: TGTGCCAGCCGGAAGACAGGGGGGTATGGCTACACCTTC.